Below, one T cell receptor beta chain is given with its context. Antigen unknown. The sample comes from a study of PD-1 blockade in classical Hodgkin lymphoma. Profiling relied on immunoSEQ multiplex PCR, and the TCRdb table lists in-frame clones only, not all of them. The sample carries roughly 56,000 clones, 88% recorded once. The study's findings and limits: Exclusion covered patients beginning nivolumab under 1 year post-ASCT.

Every patient was affected by relapse after autologous stem cell transplantation, while exposure to brentuximab vedotin was not uniform. V lost 0 bases to trimming and J lost 4 bases; unmatched junction nucleotides: 4. The CDR3 runs 16 residues. The germline V gene has CDR1 SGHDT and CDR2 YYEEEE. The chain combines TRBV5-6 with TRBJ1-6, with 7 bases aligning to TRBD1. This TCR derives from a human donor with classical Hodgkin lymphoma. This specimen consisted of peripheral blood mononuclear cells (PBMCs), obtained before the second cycle of nivolumab. The CDR3 bases are TGTGCCAGCAGCTTGGAGGGGGCAGTTTATAATTCACCCCTCCACTTT. It is translated as CASSLEGAVYNSPLHF.